The next 24 T cell receptor beta chains were all read from a single sample in a study of control samples from healthy donors and cancer patients. Here immunoSEQ multiplex PCR was the method, and the copy in TCRdb shows in-frame clones only, minus some. The table shows 6,000 to 7,500 clones, with approximately 72% occurring only once. The sequenced sample consisted of formalin-fixed, paraffin-embedded tissue. The source of these receptors is a male donor with melanoma.

This clone turned up a few times. The V gene is TRBV20-1, the J gene TRBJ2-4, with 8 bases fitting TRBD1. The CDR3 loop spans 11 amino acids. J lost 11 bases, V lost 5 bases, and 5 bases had no gene match. The germline V gene encodes CDR1 DFQATT and CDR2 SNEGSKA (reference sequence). The CDR3: CSARDRSLQYF. The CDR3 DNA is TGCAGTGCTCGGGACAGGTCCCTTCAGTACTTC.

Only a few counts were recorded for this clone. The same CDR3 arises from other DNA sequences in this sample as well. The V and J genes are TRBV4-3 and TRBJ1-6, with D uncertain. With 4 bases removed from V and 9 bases from J, the gap between germline ends came to 10 bases. The CDR3 totals 13 residues. Germline V gene sequence: CDR1 LGHNA, CDR2 YSLEER. The DNA for the CDR3 is TGCGCCAGCAGCCTCGGGCGGGGTTCACCCCTCCACTTT. Residues: CASSLGRGSPLHF.

J is TRBJ1-4 and V is TRBV28, with 10 bases fitting TRBD1. The CDR3 totals 15 residues. V shed 7 bases and J 6 bases; nucleotides not matched to a gene: 8. Germline values: CDR1 MDHEN, CDR2 SYDVKM. The CDR3 loop reads CASTLAGTGDEKLFF. The CDR3 DNA is TGTGCCAGCACCCTGGCCGGGACAGGGGATGAAAAACTGTTTTTT.

The rearrangement links TRBV7-8 to TRBJ2-7; 7 bases match TRBD1. This CDR3 region has 15 residues. CDR1 is SGHVS and CDR2 is FQNEAQ in the germline V gene. V shed 3 bases and J 6 bases; nucleotides not matched to a gene: 11. The CDR3 DNA follows: TGTGCCAGCAGCTTCCAACAGGGGCCATTTTCCGAGCAGTACTTC. It yields the protein CASSFQQGPFSEQYF.

This clone appeared a few times. The chain links TRBV7-9 to TRBJ2-5; TRBD2 matches 7 bases. Trimming at V came to 8 bases and at J to 3 bases, leaving 0 bases not matched to a gene. CDR1 is SEHNR, CDR2 FQNEAQ, per germline (reference sequence). CDR3 length equals 11 residues. CDR3 in DNA: TGTGCCAGCCGGGGGGAAGAGACCCAGTACTTC. Protein sequence: CASRGEETQYF.

Worth noting for this clone: At the DNA level, this CDR3 is encoded by other sequences in the same sample as well. The chain is built from TRBV6-2 or TRBV6-3 and TRBJ1-1, with D possibly matching TRBD1 (5 bases). The germline V gene has CDR1 MNHEY and CDR2 SVGEGT. The CDR3 covers 18 residues. Trimming removed 4 bases at V and 0 bases at J, with 21 bases between. The CDR3 sequence: CASSSRRVTGGLNTEAFF. The CDR3 DNA follows: TGTGCCAGCAGTTCTCGAAGAGTCACAGGAGGCTTGAACACTGAAGCTTTCTTT.

The CDR3 DNA reads TGTGCCAGCAGCTCAGAAAGGGGGAACAATGAGCAGTTCTTC. Protein: CASSSERGNNEQFF. The chain is built from TRBV7-8 and TRBJ2-1, with a possible D match to TRBD1 (6 bases). V lost 4 bases and J lost 5, with 12 bases in between. This CDR3 contains 14 residues. Germline V gene data show CDR1 as SGHVS and CDR2 as FQNEAQ. Filled out from reference TRBV7-8 and TRBJ2-1, the complete variable domain reads GAGVSQSPRYKVAKRGQDVALRCDPISGHVSLFWYQQALGQGPEFLTYFQNEAQLDKSGLPSDRFFAERPEGSVSTLKIQRTQQEDSAVYLCASSSERGNNEQFFGPGTRLTVL.

The V call is TRBV9, the J call TRBJ1-1; D may be TRBD1 (6 bases). V was clipped by 2 bases and J by 0 bases, with 11 bases between them. Germline CDR1 and CDR2: SGDLS and YYNGEE. CDR3 length: 15 amino acids. CDR3 nucleotide sequence: TGTGCCAGCAGCGTGGGAGGGGGAGTGAACACTGAAGCTTTCTTT. Its translation: CASSVGGGVNTEAFF.

The gene calls are TRBV11-3 and TRBJ1-1; no reliable D call. Germline V gene lookup returns CDR1 SGHNT and CDR2 YENEEA. V was pared by 3 bases and J by 5 bases, with 10 bases between. The CDR3 loop spans 13 amino acids. In DNA, the CDR3 is TGTGCCAGCAGCTTTACGGGTGGGACTGAAGCTTTCTTT. Protein: CASSFTGGTEAFF. Full variable domain (missing parts from reference TRBV11-3 and TRBJ1-1): EAGVVQSPRYKIIEKKQPVAFWCNPISGHNTLYWYLQNLGQGPELLIRYENEEAVDDSQLPKDRFSAERLKGVDSTLKIQPAELGDSAVYLCASSFTGGTEAFFGQGTRLTVV.

V is TRBV7-8 and J is TRBJ2-5; 9 bases map to TRBD1. Trimming removed 4 bases from V and 4 bases from J; junction bases left unmatched: 7. This CDR3 contains 15 residues. Germline V gene data show CDR1 as SGHVS and CDR2 as FQNEAQ. The CDR3 loop reads CASSSITGGGETQYF. CDR3 bases: TGTGCCAGCAGCTCAATTACAGGGGGCGGAGAGACCCAGTACTTC. Together with reference TRBV7-8 and TRBJ2-5, the CDR3 gives the full variable domain: GAGVSQSPRYKVAKRGQDVALRCDPISGHVSLFWYQQALGQGPEFLTYFQNEAQLDKSGLPSDRFFAERPEGSVSTLKIQRTQQEDSAVYLCASSSITGGGETQYFGPGTRLLVL.

J is TRBJ2-7 and V is TRBV7-2; D is possibly TRBD1 (6 bases). The CDR3 sequence is 14 residues long. V was pared by 5 bases and J by 2 bases, with 13 bases between. Germline V CDR1 and CDR2: SGHTA, FQGNSA. CDR3 amino acids: CASSLQGYPYEQYF. The CDR3 DNA sequence: TGTGCCAGCAGCCTACAGGGTTACCCCTACGAGCAGTACTTC.

This clone is classed as medium-sized. This CDR3 is also generated by other DNA sequences in the sample. V is TRBV6-1 and J is TRBJ1-5; maybe TRBD1 (5 bases). The germline CDR1 and CDR2 sequences are MNHNS and SASEGT. The CDR3 consists of 15 residues. With 2 bases removed from V and 2 bases from J, the gap between germline ends came to 10 bases. CDR3 amino acids: CASSERGFGNQPQHF. In DNA form, the CDR3 reads TGTGCCAGCAGTGAAAGGGGTTTCGGCAATCAGCCCCAGCATTTT.

The rearrangement joins TRBV7-9 to TRBJ2-4; D gene ambiguous. V lost 4 bases to trimming and J lost 0 bases, with 7 bases between them. This CDR3 is 14 amino acids long. Germline V gene data show CDR1 as SEHNR and CDR2 as FQNEAQ (reference sequence). This chain's CDR3 is CASSSGRAKNIQYF. In DNA form, the CDR3 reads TGTGCCAGCAGCTCGGGTAGAGCCAAAAACATTCAGTACTTC. The variable domain in full, with the rest retrieved from reference TRBV7-9 and TRBJ2-4, is DTGVSQNPRHKITKRGQNVTFRCDPISEHNRLYWYRQTLGQGPEFLTYFQNEAQLEKSRLLSDRFSAERPKGSFSTLEIQRTEQGDSAMYLCASSSGRAKNIQYFGAGTRLSVL.

The J gene is TRBJ2-1, the V gene TRBV7-3; no definite D call. Germline V gives CDR1 SGHTA, CDR2 FQGTGA. V was shortened by 0 bases and J by 8 bases, with 17 bases between the two germline ends. The CDR3 consists of 16 residues. In DNA form, the CDR3 reads TGTGCCAGCAGCTTAACCCCGGCCCTCGCCGCATATGAGCAGTTCTTC. It codes for CASSLTPALAAYEQFF. The whole variable domain, filled in from reference TRBV7-3 and TRBJ2-1, reads GAGVSQTPSNKVTEKGKYVELRCDPISGHTALYWYRQSLGQGPEFLIYFQGTGAADDSGLPNDRFFAVRPEGSVSTLKIQRTERGDSAVYLCASSLTPALAAYEQFFGPGTRLTVL.

The chain uses TRBV28 and TRBJ1-5; 7 bases agree with TRBD1. The junction had 9 bases not matched to a gene; V was cut back by 4 bases and J by 0 bases. The CDR3 totals 17 residues. Germline V gene data show CDR1 as MDHEN and CDR2 as SYDVKM. CDR3 bases: TGTGCCAGCAGTTCCATAGGGACAGCGTATAGCAATCAGCCCCAGCATTTT. Translated, it gives CASSSIGTAYSNQPQHF.

The table lists this clone with a few counts. The sample carries other DNA sequences with the same CDR3. The rearrangement links TRBV13 to TRBJ2-2; TRBD2 aligns across 7 bases. V was clipped by 1 base and J by 6 bases; unmatched bases: 11. Germline V gives CDR1 PRHDT, CDR2 FYEKMQ (reference sequence). The CDR3 is 17 residues long. The CDR3 DNA reads TGTGCCAGCAGCTTAGATTCAGGCGGGAGCGTACCCGGGGAGCTGTTTTTT. Translated, it gives CASSLDSGGSVPGELFF.

Judged by abundance, this clone is medium-sized. CDR3 in amino acids: CASMLGGYSNQPQHF. As DNA, the CDR3 is TGTGCCAGCATGCTAGGGGGTTATAGCAATCAGCCCCAGCATTTT. V gene TRBV2 combines with J gene TRBJ1-5; possible D gene TRBD1, 6 bases. The V and J ends lost 7 bases and 0 bases respectively, with 13 bases between them. Germline loops: CDR1 SNHLY, CDR2 FYNNEI. This CDR3 is 15 amino acids long.

This clone was detected a few times. The rearrangement links TRBV10-2 to TRBJ2-3, with 10 bases fitting TRBD1. With V trimmed by 8 bases and J by 1 base, 9 bases remained unmatched. CDR3 length equals 16 residues. Germline V gene data show CDR1 as WSHSY and CDR2 as SAAADI. The CDR3 spells CASSTFGTGGTDTQYF. In DNA, the CDR3 is TGCGCCAGCTCAACGTTTGGGACAGGGGGCACAGATACGCAGTATTTT.

This sequence joins TRBV7-9 and TRBJ2-5, with 8 bases fitting TRBD1. Germline CDR1 reads SEHNR; CDR2 reads FQNEAQ (reference sequence). V was clipped by 4 bases and J by 2 bases; unmatched bases: 3. CDR3 length: 14 residues. CDR3 DNA: TGTGCCAGCAGCTGGACAGGGCAACAAGAGACCCAGTACTTC. Its protein product is CASSWTGQQETQYF.

Turning to this clone: A junction end diverges from the germline sequence, so it may reflect a read error. This sequence joins TRBV7-2 and TRBJ1-1; tentative D call: TRBD1 (5 bases). There are 14 residues in the CDR3. The germline V gene encodes CDR1 SGHTA and CDR2 FQGNSA. The CDR3 here is CASSLGRVKTEAFF. The CDR3 nucleotides are TGTGCCAGCAGCTTAGGCAGGGTGAAGACTGAAGCTTTCTTT.

This clone was observed a few times. The chain couples TRBV6-5 to TRBJ1-1; possible D gene TRBD1, 5 bases. The germline CDR1 and CDR2 sequences are MNHEY and SVGAGI. Trimming pared 0 bases from V and 5 bases from J, leaving 10 bases between. This CDR3 spans 14 amino acids. The DNA of the CDR3 is TGTGCCAGCAGTTACTCGGGGGGTAGGACTGAAGCTTTCTTT. Its protein product is CASSYSGGRTEAFF.

The rearrangement links TRBV5-8 to TRBJ2-2; 9 bases are shared with TRBD1. The CDR3 covers 16 residues. V lost 2 bases, J lost 4 bases, and 6 bases stayed unmatched. The germline V gene has CDR1 SGHTS and CDR2 YDEGEE. The CDR3 is CASSFWGTGSTGELFF. The CDR3 DNA reads as TGTGCCAGCAGCTTTTGGGGGACAGGGTCCACCGGGGAGCTGTTTTTT.

The V gene is TRBV28, the J gene TRBJ2-5, with TRBD2 identical over 9 bases. The length of the CDR3 is 15 residues. Germline CDR1 and CDR2: MDHEN and SYDVKM. The J segment lost 3 bases and the V segment lost 6 bases, leaving 8 bases of the junction unmatched. The CDR3 nucleotides are TGTGCCAGCAGGCACTGGTCTAGCGGGGAAGAGACCCAGTACTTC. Translated: CASRHWSSGEETQYF.

The chain employs TRBV14 and TRBJ1-2; 10 bases agree with TRBD1. From germline, CDR1 is SGHDN and CDR2 FVKESK. The CDR3 is 15 residues long. Losses at the gene ends were 5 bases for V and 4 bases for J; bases not matched to a gene: 7. The CDR3 DNA reads TGTGCCAGCAGCGCCCTTCGGACAGGGGGCTATGGCTACACCTTC. Amino acid sequence: CASSALRTGGYGYTF.